Listed here is a single T cell receptor beta chain. The source of the sample is a study of shared clonotypes between healthy human individuals. The method was immunoSEQ multiplex PCR; TCRdb's version includes in-frame clones alone and lacks a portion of them. Here the sample spans some 1 million clones, about 75% being singletons. CD4+ cell separation produced CD45RA+ naive and CD45RA-negative memory subsets. Germline V CDR1 and CDR2: SGHRS, YFSETQ. Trimming took off 0 bases at V and 6 bases at J, with 12 bases between the two ends. This CDR3 spans 15 amino acids. V usage is TRBV5-1 and J usage is TRBJ2-2; possibly TRBD1 for D (5 bases). This receptor was taken from a man aged 18-30 years in good health. The sequenced sample was memory CD4+ T cells sorted from blood. Subset: CD45RA-negative fraction. DNA of the CDR3: TGCGCCAGCAGCTTGGTCCAGGGATCCCCCGGGGAGCTGTTTTTT. This codes for CASSLVQGSPGELFF.